These 6 T cell receptor beta chains were all obtained from the same sample, sequenced in a study of blood T cell repertoires in COVID-19. Assay used: immunoSEQ multiplex PCR; TCRdb lists only in-frame clones, some missing. The sample consists of some 200,000 clones, 84% of them appearing once. Sequenced: peripheral blood. These receptors were collected from a woman of 80 years or more with COVID-19, enrolled during active disease.

This clone was found once. This chain uses TRBV28 with TRBJ2-7, with D possibly being TRBD1 (6 bases). In germline, CDR1 is MDHEN, CDR2 SYDVKM. There are 15 residues in the CDR3. The V end was cut by 6 bases, the J end by 2 bases, with 17 bases between. The CDR3 nucleotides read TGTGCCAGCAGCCCAAACAGGGTGGGAACCTACGAGCAGTACTTC. It translates to CASSPNRVGTYEQYF.

The chain carries TRBV7-9 and TRBJ1-6; D not certain. The germline CDR1 and CDR2 sequences are SEHNR and FQNEAQ (reference sequence). CDR3 size: 15 residues. With 3 bases removed from V and 10 bases from J, the gap between germline ends came to 16 bases. This CDR3 is CASSFGTSKYSPLHF. The CDR3 nucleotides read TGTGCCAGCAGCTTTGGCACTAGCAAATACTCACCCCTCCACTTT.

This clone was counted between two and nine times. The chain is built from TRBV5-5 and TRBJ1-2; 8 nucleotides agree with TRBD1. The V gene end was trimmed by 2 bases and the J gene end by 7 bases; junction bases not matched to a gene: 4. The CDR3 length is 13 residues. Per the germline V gene, CDR1 is SGHKS and CDR2 is YYEKEE (reference sequence). The CDR3 DNA is TGTGCCAGCAGCTTCGCAGGGGGCGGTGGCTACACCTTC. Its protein product is CASSFAGGGGYTF.

The chain carries TRBV2 and TRBJ2-3; D not resolved. Deletions cut 4 bases from V and 0 bases from J, with 17 bases between. The CDR3 has 17 amino acids. CDR1 is SNHLY, CDR2 FYNNEI, per germline. The CDR3 sequence is CASSGSQRGPSTDTQYF. The CDR3 DNA sequence: TGTGCCAGCAGTGGAAGCCAGCGAGGTCCGAGCACAGATACGCAGTATTTT.

This clone showed up just once. The chain carries TRBV5-1 and TRBJ2-1, with TRBD2 matching 7 bases. The CDR3 totals 14 residues. Trimming removed 7 bases from V and 4 bases from J; junction bases left unmatched: 8. The germline V gene encodes CDR1 SGHRS and CDR2 YFSETQ. The CDR3 DNA reads as TGCGCCAGCCAACCTAGCGGAGTTTACAATGAGCAGTTCTTC. Translated: CASQPSGVYNEQFF.

The CDR3 DNA sequence: TGTGCCAGCAGCTTAGCTTTTTCTGGGGCGAAGGGAAACACCATATATTTT. It translates to CASSLAFSGAKGNTIYF. The rearrangement joins TRBV7-6 to TRBJ1-3; perhaps TRBD1 as D (5 bases). Trimming cost V 0 bases and J 4 bases, with 16 bases left between them. The germline V gene encodes CDR1 SGHVS and CDR2 FNYEAQ. The CDR3 runs to 17 residues.